The next 7 T cell receptor beta chains were all read from a single sample in a study of cytomegalovirus exposure and HLA in healthy donors. Primers for the PCR totalled 60 Vbeta and 13 Jbeta. The repertoire was sequenced with immunoSEQ multiplex PCR; TCRdb's copy has only in-frame clones and lacks some. The sample contains under 120,000 clones, roughly three fifths of which appear only once. The specimen sequenced was PBMCs. The receptors here all came from a young man in good health and CMV-seropositive.

The chain has TRBV7-2 and TRBJ1-2; unclear D gene. Trimming pared 5 bases from V and 4 bases from J, leaving 8 bases between. From germline, CDR1 is SGHTA and CDR2 FQGNSA. This CDR3 has 12 residues. For the CDR3, the DNA is TGTGCCAGCAGCCCATCCGGCTATGGCTACACCTTC. It encodes CASSPSGYGYTF.

The V gene is TRBV9, the J gene TRBJ1-5; D remains unclear. The CDR3 is 13 residues long. V lost 4 bases and J lost 6, with 11 bases in between. CDR1 is SGDLS and CDR2 is YYNGEE in the germline V gene. The DNA of the CDR3 is TGTGCCAGCAGCCCCTTCCCCGGTCAGCCCCAGCATTTT. Encoded protein: CASSPFPGQPQHF.

The J gene is TRBJ2-7, the V gene TRBV2, with 8 bases lining up with TRBD1. V was clipped by 8 bases and J by 6 bases; unmatched bases: 9. The CDR3 loop spans 13 amino acids. CDR1 and CDR2 from the germline V gene are SNHLY and FYNNEI. CDR3: CASFGQGAGEQYF. In nucleotides, the CDR3 is TGTGCCAGCTTTGGCCAGGGGGCAGGCGAGCAGTACTTC. The whole variable domain, remainder taken from reference TRBV2 and TRBJ2-7, is EPEVTQTPSHQVTQMGQEVILRCVPISNHLYFYWYRQILGQKVEFLVSFYNNEISEKSEIFDDQFSVERPDGSNFTLKIRSTKLEDSAMYFCASFGQGAGEQYFGPGTRLTVT.

The chain links TRBV19 to TRBJ2-1; a weak D match, TRBD2 (7 bases). Trimming shortened V by 3 bases and J by 9 bases, and 9 bases separated the two germline ends. The CDR3 is 12 amino acids. Per germline, CDR1 LNHDA and CDR2 SQIVND (reference sequence). As DNA, the CDR3 is TGTGCCAGTAGTATGGGGGGGCCTGAGCAGTTCTTC. Its translation: CASSMGGPEQFF.

V gene TRBV5-1 combines with J gene TRBJ1-1; D is undetermined. V was cut by 3 bases and J by 1 base, with 13 bases left in between. CDR1 SGHRS and CDR2 YFSETQ come from the germline V gene. CDR3 length: 15 amino acids. CDR3 protein: CASSSFRGENTEAFF. The CDR3, as DNA: TGCGCCAGCAGCTCCTTCCGGGGAGAGAACACTGAAGCTTTCTTT.

V and J are TRBV10-1 and TRBJ2-2; no definite D call. The CDR3 runs 13 residues. V lost 3 bases, J lost 2 bases, and 4 bases lay in between. Germline assignment: CDR1 WNHNN and CDR2 SYGVQD (reference sequence). CDR3 DNA: TGCGCCAGCAGTGACTCTAACACCGGGGAGCTGTTTTTT. Residues: CASSDSNTGELFF.

The chain uses TRBV2 and TRBJ1-1, with no clear D. CDR3 size: 13 residues. Germline CDR1 SNHLY, CDR2 FYNNEI. With 10 bases removed from V and 4 bases from J, the gap between germline ends came to 16 bases. The CDR3 DNA follows: TGTGCCAATAGACTGGCCTTGGGCACTGAAGCTTTCTTT. Its protein is CANRLALGTEAFF.